Described below is a single TCR beta chain sequence and its context. Antigen specificity is unknown. The CDR3 loop spans 13 amino acids. Trimming stripped 4 bases from V and 2 bases from J, with 8 bases between. CDR1 and CDR2 (germline): SNHLY, FYNNEI. This specimen belongs to a study of T cell repertoires in cytomegalovirus infection. Study summary: Recently identified HLA-C-restricted CMV epitopes were used, and well-studied HLA-B-restricted CMV epitopes were used as well. An indication of both CMV infection and matching HLA type came from public TCR beta signatures.

Study-wide results and limits: There were carriers of CMV plus the relevant HLA, and cumulative public TCR beta family frequency identified them. Ex vivo, HLA-C-restricted CMV-specific TCR beta clonotypes prevailed over the rest of the response.

TCRdb re-called the reads with MiXCR, one entry per CDR3 protein. The table has hundreds of thousands of distinct CDR3 sequences, approximately 42% seen once. The receptor was isolated from a human donor in good health (CMV status not recorded). Some clones in this sample may be carry-over from other donors' samples. The input for sequencing was cultured PBMCs, taken from culture after CMV antigen stimulation. V is TRBV2 and J is TRBJ2-5; no clear D. The CDR3 spells CASSGERQETQYF. CDR3 nucleotides: TGTGCCAGCAGTGGTGAAAGACAAGAGACCCAGTACTTC.